This T cell receptor beta chain was recovered during a study of T cells in Graves' hyperthyroidism and ophthalmopathy (dated by TCRdb to between 2017 and 2020). The study in broad terms: Peripheral blood was collected at initial diagnosis, before any treatment. To identify TCR V-J signatures that set the groups apart, the researchers used a discovery cohort of roughly 100 patients, made up of 43 with Graves' ophthalmopathy and 55 to 65 with stable Graves' hyperthyroidism. The approximately 100 discovery patients were randomly split 7:3 into training and test sets. The study also compared thyroid tissue and blood T-cell repertoires from roughly 6 Graves' hyperthyroidism patients. Prospective prediction of ophthalmopathy was tested in an independent validation cohort consisting of 18 hyperthyroidism patients and around 17 patients who later progressed to ophthalmopathy. According to the paper, TCR Vbeta CDR3 sequencing was carried out on approximately 140 peripheral blood samples, which came from more than 40 ophthalmopathy, 70 to 80 hyperthyroidism and roughly 17 progressor patients. Following sampling, methimazole starting at 30 mg daily was given to hyperthyroidism patients, and high-dose intravenous methylprednisolone was given to ophthalmopathy patients. Beyond this particular receptor, the publication reports: In validation, the model predicted progression to ophthalmopathy with approximately 71% sensitivity and 72% to 85% specificity, a median of roughly seven months before onset. Most expanded thyroid clonotypes (frequency above 0.001) were also detected in blood, a finding suggesting that blood repertoires may reflect thyroid immune responses. A model built on a 13 V-J signature distinguished ophthalmopathy from stable hyperthyroidism, reaching about 88% sensitivity and around 81% specificity in cross-validation and 80%/75% in testing. Sample size was not statistically predetermined, and blinding of investigators to group allocation was not performed.

This clonotype was seen a handful of times. Its antigen is not yet known. Base qualities are not recorded, but no much larger clone differs from it by a single base. The TCR beta CDR3 regions were amplified from RNA transcripts. The TCR CDR3 was subjected to a first round of RT-PCR using the HTBI primer set and the Qiagen OneStep RT-PCR kit. A second multiplex PCR round built the libraries, followed by size selection and purification. Sequencing of the libraries was done on an Illumina HiSeq2000 using paired-end 100 bp reads. As for how the authors treated the data: SOAPnuke was used to process the raw data, throwing out any read that contained adapters or uncalled bases, had a mean Phred below 15, or lacked an exact constant-primer or identifier match. High-quality paired reads were merged using COPE v1.2.5, and each unique nucleotide sequence was defined as a clonotype. MiTCR v1.1 was used to align the clonotypes against IMGT TRBV, TRBD and TRBJ reference segments. The analysis included only V-J combinations with a frequency above 0.0001, which together covered approximately 99% of the repertoires. A TCS score was defined as the ratio of F50 (clonal expansion) to E x V (chaos), with BLOSUM62-based TCRdist applied between CDR3 peptides within each V-J. Welch's t-statistics and random forest reduced 500 to 650 V-J features to 13, which were used in a naive Bayes classifier (R e1071). TCRdb handled the public reads itself, with Q25 trimming in fastp and clone calling in MiXCR, and kept productive beta chains. All rows with the same CDR3 protein become a single entry with the most common DNA and genes. TCRdb's processing, not the authors' own work, is the source of the V and J calls. Recorded for this sample are around 300,000 distinct CDR3 sequences; around 14% of them occurred a single time. Approximately 25% of the sample lies in the top ten.

CDR1 and CDR2, per the germline V gene (reference sequence), are DFQATT and SNEGSKA. The CDR3 sequence holds 14 residues, the cysteine and phenylalanine included. The DNA shown is the 42-base CDR3, in frame from base 1. V loses 6 bases, J loses 4 bases, and the germline ends lie 13 bases apart. A patient counted as having stable Graves' hyperthyroidism if no progression to ophthalmopathy occurred over 18 months of follow-up. Hyperthyroidism patients were newly diagnosed, with disease duration under 2 months, and aged 18 to 65 years. Exclusion was applied to patients with uncontrolled infections, other autoimmune diseases, pregnancy or lactation. Diagnoses were established on the basis of clinical symptoms, serum thyroxine and TRAb, thyroid ultrasound, and orbital computed tomography. Ficoll-Paque density gradient centrifugation was used to isolate PBMCs from 10 ml of fresh peripheral blood. Total RNA was extracted using Trizol reagent, and RNA quality was assessed on an Agilent 2100 Bioanalyzer.

The chain was built from TRBV20-1 and TRBJ2-6; no D segment can be confidently identified. The TCR was taken from a woman between 25 and 40 years old with Graves' hyperthyroidism. Sequencing input: blood. The CDR3 loop reads CSAPPFLGANVLTF. The nucleotide sequence reads as follows: TGCAGTGCGCCACCTTTTTTGGGGGCCAACGTCCTGACTTTC.